This T cell receptor beta chain derives from a study of blood T cell repertoires in COVID-19. Study summary: Whether acute or convalescent, the COVID-19 samples came from the United States, Italy and Spain.

Clones were read by immunoSEQ multiplex PCR, and TCRdb kept only the in-frame ones, dropping some. The sample shows approximately 200,000 clones, around 81% of them seen only once. V shed 4 bases and J shed 8 bases, with 15 bases lying between them. The CDR3 has 13 amino acids. Germline V gene sequence: CDR1 SGHNT, CDR2 YYREEE (reference sequence). The specimen sequenced was peripheral blood. The TCR originated in a woman aged 25 to 39 who had recovered from COVID-19. The V gene is TRBV5-4, the J gene TRBJ1-1; maybe TRBD1 (5 bases). The CDR3 sequence: CASSLQGYKEAFF. Here the CDR3 DNA reads TGTGCCAGCAGCCTGCAGGGTTATAAGGAAGCTTTCTTT.